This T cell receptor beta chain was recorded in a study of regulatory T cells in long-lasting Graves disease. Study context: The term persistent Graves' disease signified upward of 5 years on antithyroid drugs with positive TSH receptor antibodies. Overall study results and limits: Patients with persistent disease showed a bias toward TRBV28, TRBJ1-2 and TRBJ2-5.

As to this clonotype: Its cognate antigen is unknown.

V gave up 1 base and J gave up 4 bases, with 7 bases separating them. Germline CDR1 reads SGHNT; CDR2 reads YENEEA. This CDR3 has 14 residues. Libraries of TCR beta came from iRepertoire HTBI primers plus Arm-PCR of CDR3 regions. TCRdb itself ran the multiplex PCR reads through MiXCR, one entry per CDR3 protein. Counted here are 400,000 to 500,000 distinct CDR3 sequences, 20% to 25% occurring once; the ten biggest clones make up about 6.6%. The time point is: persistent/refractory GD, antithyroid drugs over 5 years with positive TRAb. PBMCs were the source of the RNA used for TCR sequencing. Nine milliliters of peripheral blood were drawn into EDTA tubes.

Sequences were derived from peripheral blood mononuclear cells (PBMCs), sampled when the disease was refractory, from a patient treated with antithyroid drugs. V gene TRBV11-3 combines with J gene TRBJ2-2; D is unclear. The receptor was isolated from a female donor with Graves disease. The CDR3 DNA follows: TGTGCCAGCAGCTTAGTAGCCGGCACCGGGGAGCTGTTTTTT. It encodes CASSLVAGTGELFF.